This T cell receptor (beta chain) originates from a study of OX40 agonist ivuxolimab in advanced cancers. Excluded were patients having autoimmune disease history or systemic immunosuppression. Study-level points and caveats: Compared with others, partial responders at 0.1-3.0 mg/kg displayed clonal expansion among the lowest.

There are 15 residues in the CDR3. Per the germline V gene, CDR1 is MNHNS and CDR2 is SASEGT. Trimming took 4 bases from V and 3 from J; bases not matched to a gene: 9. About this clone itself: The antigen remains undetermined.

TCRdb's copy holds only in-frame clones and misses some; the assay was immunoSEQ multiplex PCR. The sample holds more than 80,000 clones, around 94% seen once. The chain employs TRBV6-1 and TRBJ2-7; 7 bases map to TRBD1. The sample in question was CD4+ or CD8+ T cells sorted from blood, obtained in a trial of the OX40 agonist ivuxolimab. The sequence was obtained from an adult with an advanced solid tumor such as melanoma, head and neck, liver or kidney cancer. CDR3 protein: CASSGWDSQNYEQYF. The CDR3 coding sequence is TGTGCCAGCAGTGGATGGGACAGCCAAAACTACGAGCAGTACTTC.